A single sample gave rise to the 31 T cell receptor beta chains below, sequenced in a study of CD8 T cells in ankylosing spondylitis. Study-level points and caveats: Blood of patients with ankylosing spondylitis appeared to be characterized by a TCR beta motif of several highly homologous variants.

Their cognate antigens are unknown. TCRdb ran MiXCR on the 5' RACE reads and lists one entry per CDR3 protein. The table has about 700,000 distinct CDR3 sequences, around 20% seen once. The sequenced sample consisted of blood, either unsorted or a sorted T cell fraction (not recorded which). Receptors originate from a male donor with ankylosing spondylitis.

The chain is built from TRBV12-3 or TRBV12-4 and TRBJ1-1; 9 nucleotides line up with TRBD1. There are 14 residues in the CDR3. J gave up 1 base and V 5 bases, and 2 bases lay outside the gene matches. Here the CDR3 reads CASSHRGQNTEAFF. The CDR3 DNA sequence: TGTGCCAGCAGTCACAGGGGGCAGAACACTGAAGCTTTCTTT.

This clonotype was recorded a few times. The CDR3 loop is CSGAAGGEQYF. CDR3 DNA sequence: TGCAGTGGCGCGGCGGGCGGCGAGCAGTACTTC. V gene TRBV20-1 combines with J gene TRBJ2-7; TRBD2 might be the D (5 bases). Germline CDR1 DFQATT, CDR2 SNEGSKA (reference sequence). The germline V and J ends were trimmed by 7 bases and 6 bases, with 13 bases remaining between them. The CDR3 length is 11 residues.

In its sample, this clonotype was seen a few times. CDR3 bases: TGCGCCAGCAGCCAAGGGACTAGCGGGAGGGCCAATTCCTACGAGCAGTACTTC. Protein product: CASSQGTSGRANSYEQYF. The chain joins TRBV4-1 to TRBJ2-7; the match to TRBD2 covers 15 bases. Germline V gives CDR1 MGHRA, CDR2 YSYEKL. The CDR3 covers 18 residues. Trimming at V came to 1 base and at J to 1 base, leaving 5 bases not matched to a gene.

This clonotype has just a few counts. The chain couples TRBV12-3 or TRBV12-4 to TRBJ2-1, with D perhaps TRBD1 or TRBD2 (5 bases each). V was cut by 5 bases and J by 9 bases, with 11 bases left in between. This CDR3 is built from 12 residues. This CDR3 reads CASSTGRIEQFF. Here the CDR3 DNA reads TGTGCCAGCAGTACGGGGCGGATTGAGCAGTTCTTC.

In this sample, this clonotype turned up a few times. The gene calls are TRBV12-3 or TRBV12-4 and TRBJ1-2; D gene unclear. V lost 6 bases, J lost 3 bases, and 14 bases lay in between. This CDR3 contains 14 residues. In nucleotides, the CDR3 is TGTGCCAGCAGACCATATAAGGACGACTATGGCTACACCTTC. It yields the protein CASRPYKDDYGYTF.

The J gene is TRBJ2-5, the V gene TRBV12-3 or TRBV12-4; no clear D gene. This CDR3 is 14 amino acids long. The V end lost 1 base, the J end lost 5 bases, and 11 bases lay between the germline ends. CDR3 DNA sequence: TGTGCCAGCAGTTTAGTAAGGCTAGTGGAGACCCAGTACTTC. Protein: CASSLVRLVETQYF.

The chain couples TRBV18 to TRBJ2-2, with TRBD2 matching over 7 bases. The CDR3 is 17 amino acids. Germline CDR1 reads KGHSH; CDR2 reads LQKENI. V was pared by 1 base and J by 0 bases, with 5 bases of the junction left unmatched. Here the CDR3 DNA reads TGTGCCAGCTCACCACAGGGGCTAGCGGCGAACACCGGGGAGCTGTTTTTT. Residues: CASSPQGLAANTGELFF.

This clonotype was seen ten or more times. This chain joins TRBV5-1 and TRBJ2-1; D gene unclear. The V gene lost 0 bases and the J gene lost 0 bases, with 7 bases spanning the gap. CDR3 length: 15 residues. Germline V gives CDR1 SGHRS, CDR2 YFSETQ. CDR3: CASSLVANSYNEQFF. CDR3 nucleotides: TGCGCCAGCAGCTTGGTGGCGAACTCCTACAATGAGCAGTTCTTC.

The rearrangement links TRBV20-1 to TRBJ2-5, with TRBD2 identical over 11 bases. This CDR3 is built from 15 residues. After removal of 5 bases from V and 2 bases from J, the junction contained 7 bases not matched to a gene. The germline CDR1 and CDR2 sequences are DFQATT and SNEGSKA (reference sequence). The CDR3 DNA reads TGCAGTGCTGCAACGAGGACTAGCGGGCAAGAGACCCAGTACTTC. Protein sequence: CSAATRTSGQETQYF.

The J gene is TRBJ2-7, the V gene TRBV5-8, with D tentatively TRBD1 (6 bases). CDR3 length: 14 amino acids. Trimming removed 7 bases at V and 2 bases at J, with 16 bases between. From germline, CDR1 is SGHTS and CDR2 YDEGEE. Written as DNA, the CDR3 is TGTGCCAGCCCACTAGACAGGACAACCTACGAGCAGTACTTC. Its translation: CASPLDRTTYEQYF.

V is TRBV4-1 and J is TRBJ2-7, with 7 bases lining up with TRBD1. The CDR3 extends over 14 amino acids. CDR1 is MGHRA and CDR2 is YSYEKL in the germline V gene. The V segment lost 4 bases and the J segment 5 bases; nucleotides outside the gene matches: 8. The CDR3 loop is CASSLRDSFHEQYF. The CDR3 nucleotides are TGCGCCAGCAGCCTCCGGGACAGTTTCCACGAGCAGTACTTC.

The rearrangement uses TRBV4-1 and TRBJ2-6; 7 bases match TRBD1. With 2 bases clipped from V and 4 bases from J, the junction kept 5 bases outside the gene matches. CDR3 length equals 16 residues. Germline V lookup: CDR1 MGHRA, CDR2 YSYEKL. The CDR3 spells CASSQIGQDGANVLTF. In DNA form, the CDR3 reads TGCGCCAGCAGCCAAATTGGACAGGACGGGGCCAACGTCCTGACTTTC.

In its sample, this clonotype was seen a few times. DNA for the CDR3: TGTGCCAGCATGGAAACTAGCGGGAGTTACAATGAGCAGTTCTTC. Protein: CASMETSGSYNEQFF. The chain is built from TRBV3-1 and TRBJ2-1; 11 positions match TRBD2. V gave up 7 bases and J gave up 4 bases; unmatched junction bases: 6. Germline CDR1 LGHDT, CDR2 YNNKEL (reference sequence). The CDR3 extends over 15 amino acids.

The V and J genes are TRBV12-5 and TRBJ2-3; D is unresolved. Germline V gene data show CDR1 as LGHNT and CDR2 as FRNRAP. This CDR3 contains 14 residues. Trimming pared 2 bases from V and 2 bases from J, leaving 8 bases between. The CDR3 nucleotides are TGTGCTAGTGGTTTGTACGACCCCACAGATACGCAGTATTTT. It codes for CASGLYDPTDTQYF. Using reference TRBV12-5 and TRBJ2-3 for the parts outside the CDR3, the full variable domain is DARVTQTPRHKVTEMGQEVTMRCQPILGHNTVFWYRQTMMQGLELLAYFRNRAPLDDSGMPKDRFSAEMPDATLATLKIQPSEPRDSAVYFCASGLYDPTDTQYFGPGTRLTVL.

This clonotype was counted ten times or more. The V gene is TRBV12-3 or TRBV12-4, the J gene TRBJ1-1, with D hard to call. Trimming shortened V by 4 bases and J by 6 bases, and 18 bases separated the two germline ends. The CDR3 is made up of 15 amino acids. CDR3 nucleotides: TGTGCCAGCAGTTCCCCCTTACCTAAGACGGCTGAAGCTTTCTTT. It codes for CASSSPLPKTAEAFF.

The J gene is TRBJ1-5, the V gene TRBV7-9, with TRBD1 as a possible D gene (6 bases). Trimming removed 3 bases from V and 5 bases from J, with 14 bases in between. The CDR3 is made up of 15 amino acids. Germline V gives CDR1 SEHNR, CDR2 FQNEAQ (reference sequence). CDR3 nucleotides: TGTGCCAGCAGCTTGGGGCAGGGGTTGGATCAGCCCCAGCATTTT. Encoded protein: CASSLGQGLDQPQHF.

The genes are TRBV24-1 and TRBJ2-5, with a weak D call TRBD1 (7 bases). V was clipped by 3 bases and J by 1 base, with 11 bases between them. CDR3 size: 15 residues. In germline, CDR1 is KGHDR, CDR2 SFDVKD. CDR3 in DNA: TGTGCCACCAGTGATAGGGGGGACAGCCAAGAGACCCAGTACTTC. This codes for CATSDRGDSQETQYF.

J is TRBJ2-7 and V is TRBV15, with D possibly matching TRBD1 (5 bases). Trimming left V 0 bases short and J 5 bases short, with 11 bases between. Germline CDR1 is LNHNV and CDR2 is YYDKDF (reference sequence). This CDR3 is built from 14 residues. The CDR3 protein is CATSRDPQGHEQYF. The DNA for the CDR3 is TGTGCCACCAGCAGAGATCCTCAGGGCCACGAGCAGTACTTC.

The sample holds a few counts of this clonotype. The chain combines TRBV5-1 with TRBJ1-1, with a tentative D call TRBD1 (6 bases). CDR3 size: 15 residues. Germline CDR1 SGHRS, CDR2 YFSETQ. V dropped 2 bases and J dropped 11 bases, with 22 bases sitting between them. The CDR3 DNA is TGCGCCAGCAGCTTCTACACTGGTCCCAACAGGGACGCTTTCTTT. It encodes CASSFYTGPNRDAFF.

The genes are TRBV29-1 and TRBJ1-1; D uncertain. CDR1 is SQVTM and CDR2 is ANQGSEA in the germline V gene. Trimming shortened V by 0 bases and J by 4 bases, and 12 bases separated the two germline ends. The CDR3 sequence is 14 residues long. CDR3 sequence: CSVEDTQGSTEAFF. CDR3 DNA: TGCAGCGTTGAAGACACACAAGGGAGCACTGAAGCTTTCTTT. Together with reference TRBV29-1 and TRBJ1-1, the CDR3 gives the full variable domain: SAVISQKPSRDICQRGTSLTIQCQVDSQVTMMFWYRQQPGQSLTLIATANQGSEATYESGFVIDKFPISRPNLTFSTLTVSNMSPEDSSIYLCSVEDTQGSTEAFFGQGTRLTVV.

This clonotype showed up just a few times. This chain links TRBV6-5 with TRBJ2-1; 8 bases are shared with TRBD1. The germline V gene has CDR1 MNHEY and CDR2 SVGAGI. The CDR3 totals 14 residues. The ends lost 2 bases at V and 5 bases at J; junction bases unmatched: 2. CDR3 nucleotide sequence: TGTGCCAGCAGTTACACAGGGGGGAACAATGAGCAGTTCTTC. As protein: CASSYTGGNNEQFF.

In DNA form, the CDR3 reads TGCAGCGTTGTGACCACTGAAGCTTTCTTT. Its protein is CSVVTTEAFF. V gene TRBV29-1 combines with J gene TRBJ1-1, with D hard to call. CDR1 and CDR2 (germline): SQVTM, ANQGSEA. Trimming removed 4 bases from V and 4 bases from J, with 4 bases in between. The CDR3 spans 10 residues.

The chain carries TRBV5-5 and TRBJ2-2, with D perhaps assigned TRBD1 or TRBD2 (5 bases each). The CDR3 is 15 residues long. V was cut by 2 bases and J by 6 bases, with 14 bases left in between. CDR1 and CDR2 from the germline V gene are SGHKS and YYEKEE (reference sequence). CDR3 bases: TGTGCCAGCAGCTTACGGGACGAAGTGGCCGGGGAGCTGTTTTTT. Protein: CASSLRDEVAGELFF.

At least ten counts were recorded for this clonotype. The chain couples TRBV9 to TRBJ2-3; D uncertain. V was clipped by 6 bases and J by 0 bases, with 11 bases between them. The CDR3 spans 14 residues. Germline V lookup: CDR1 SGDLS, CDR2 YYNGEE. The CDR3 here is CASTAGFSTDTQYF. CDR3 bases: TGTGCCAGCACCGCAGGCTTTAGCACAGATACGCAGTATTTT.

V gene TRBV5-6 combines with J gene TRBJ1-1; D unclear. V lost 0 bases and J 6 bases, leaving 12 bases between the germline ends. The CDR3 has 14 residues. Germline values: CDR1 SGHDT, CDR2 YYEEEE. Here the CDR3 DNA reads TGTGCCAGCAGCTTGGACAGACTAACTGCTGAAGCTTTCTTT. Its protein is CASSLDRLTAEAFF.

The chain carries TRBV7-9 and TRBJ2-3; TRBD2 is a possible D gene (6 bases). CDR3 length: 14 amino acids. Germline loops: CDR1 SEHNR, CDR2 FQNEAQ (reference sequence). The V end was cut by 4 bases, the J end by 4 bases, with 12 bases between. Written as DNA, the CDR3 is TGTGCCAGCAGCTCAGGAGGGGTCCCAGATACGCAGTATTTT. Translating it yields CASSSGGVPDTQYF. Full variable domain (missing parts from reference TRBV7-9 and TRBJ2-3): DTGVSQNPRHKITKRGQNVTFRCDPISEHNRLYWYRQTLGQGPEFLTYFQNEAQLEKSRLLSDRFSAERPKGSFSTLEIQRTEQGDSAMYLCASSSGGVPDTQYFGPGTRLTVL.

The rearrangement joins TRBV11-2 to TRBJ1-1; D remains ambiguous. V lost 3 bases and J lost 4, with 9 bases in between. The CDR3 totals 13 residues. Germline V lookup: CDR1 SGHAT, CDR2 FQNNGV. The CDR3 DNA reads TGTGCCAGCAGCTTGGGGATGGGCACTGAAGCTTTCTTT. This encodes CASSLGMGTEAFF.

This clonotype turned up a few times. The chain uses TRBV19 and TRBJ2-1; weak D call: TRBD1 (6 bases). Germline V gene data show CDR1 as LNHDA and CDR2 as SQIVND (reference sequence). V was shortened by 5 bases and J by 3 bases, with 11 bases between the two germline ends. The length of the CDR3 is 14 residues. The CDR3 loop reads CASSYQGFYNEQFF. The CDR3 bases are TGTGCCAGTAGTTACCAGGGGTTCTACAATGAGCAGTTCTTC.

This clonotype has ten or more counts. J is TRBJ2-1 and V is TRBV12-3 or TRBV12-4, with D possibly being TRBD2 (6 bases). The CDR3 consists of 15 residues. V lost 2 bases and J 4 bases, leaving 12 bases between the germline ends. The CDR3 sequence: CASSLIAAEYNEQFF. The CDR3, as DNA: TGTGCCAGCAGTTTAATAGCGGCGGAATACAATGAGCAGTTCTTC.

V gene TRBV5-1 combines with J gene TRBJ2-1; 9 bases fit TRBD2. CDR1 is SGHRS and CDR2 is YFSETQ in the germline V gene. Trimming cost V 4 bases and J 5 bases; bases outside gene matches: 7. This CDR3 spans 15 amino acids. CDR3 bases: TGCGCCAGCAGCAGCGCGGGGGGGAACAACAATGAGCAGTTCTTC. Translated: CASSSAGGNNNEQFF. Full variable domain (remainder filled in from reference TRBV5-1 and TRBJ2-1): KAGVTQTPRYLIKTRGQQVTLSCSPISGHRSVSWYQQTPGQGLQFLFEYFSETQRNKGNFPGRFSGRQFSNSRSEMNVSTLELGDSALYLCASSSAGGNNNEQFFGPGTRLTVL.

As for this clonotype: A read error may account for a junction end that differs from germline. CDR3 bases: TGTGCTAGCAGCACTCGGACAGGACAAAGAGTTAGCAATCAGCCCCAGCATTTT. This encodes CASSTRTGQRVSNQPQHF. The genes are TRBV7-7 and TRBJ1-5; 7 bases align to TRBD1. Germline V gene sequence: CDR1 SSHAT, CDR2 FNYEAQ (reference sequence). This CDR3 is 18 amino acids long.